The source of this TCR beta chain is a study of cytomegalovirus exposure and HLA in healthy donors. Across the study: Of around 400 genotyped donors, roughly 81% grouped in the Caucasian-associated ancestry cluster. Overall study results and limits: The majority of TCR sequences were rare, yet some public TCRs appeared in many donors.

PCR involved 60 Vbeta and 13 Jbeta primers. Profiled with immunoSEQ multiplex PCR; TCRdb holds only in-frame clones, not every one. Among about 140,000 clones listed, about 76% were seen once. Comments on this clone: Its antigen is still unknown.

Sequencing was done on a sample of PBMCs. The clonotype originates from a female donor in good health and CMV-seronegative.

The CDR3 DNA reads as TGTGCCAGCAGCTCCATGGGGGGGGGTGTCCAAGAGACCCAGTACTTC. It encodes CASSSMGGGVQETQYF. The V and J genes are TRBV7-9 and TRBJ2-5; the match to TRBD2 covers 7 bases. The CDR3 is made up of 16 amino acids. In germline, CDR1 is SEHNR, CDR2 FQNEAQ (reference sequence). The V segment lost 4 bases and the J segment 1 base; nucleotides outside the gene matches: 9.